This passage covers 17 T cell receptor beta chains from one sample sequenced in a study of blood T cell repertoires in COVID-19. Clones were sequenced by immunoSEQ multiplex PCR, and TCRdb holds only the in-frame ones, with some missing. This table has a few hundred thousand clones, approximately 85% appearing once. Sequenced material: peripheral blood. These receptors were obtained from a man aged 45-65 years who had recovered from COVID-19.

The chain combines TRBV28 with TRBJ2-7; 10 nucleotides match TRBD2. Germline CDR1 is MDHEN and CDR2 is SYDVKM. The trim removed 7 bases at V and 1 base at J, leaving 4 bases unmatched. The CDR3 is made up of 14 amino acids. This CDR3 reads CASIPSGRSYEQYF. The CDR3 DNA is TGTGCCAGCATCCCTAGCGGGAGATCCTACGAGCAGTACTTC. The whole variable domain, remainder taken from reference TRBV28 and TRBJ2-7, is DVKVTQSSRYLVKRTGEKVFLECVQDMDHENMFWYRQDPGLGLRLIYFSYDVKMKEKGDIPEGYSVSREKKERFSLILESASTNQTSMYLCASIPSGRSYEQYFGPGTRLTVT.

The table lists this clone with a count of one. The same CDR3 is also encoded by other DNA sequences in this sample. The chain carries TRBV6-5 and TRBJ2-7, with D unresolved. The CDR3 spans 14 residues. The V end lost 0 bases, the J end lost 3 bases, and 9 bases lay between the germline ends. The V gene's germline CDR1 is MNHEY and CDR2 SVGAGI. CDR3 in amino acids: CASSYSRGSYEQYF. For the CDR3, the DNA is TGTGCCAGCAGTTACTCGAGAGGCAGCTACGAGCAGTACTTC.

The chain couples TRBV3-1 (or the pseudogene TRBV3-2) to TRBJ2-1; 7 bases fit TRBD2. V dropped 3 bases and J dropped 6; count of bases not matched to a gene: 8. The CDR3 totals 15 residues. The germline V gene has CDR1 LGHDT and CDR2 YNNKEL (reference sequence). The CDR3 region is CASSQGTSEGNEQFF. CDR3 nucleotides: TGTGCCAGCAGCCAGGGCACTAGCGAGGGCAATGAGCAGTTCTTC.

The chain joins TRBV18 to TRBJ1-1; the match to TRBD1 covers 10 bases. Germline V gene lookup returns CDR1 KGHSH and CDR2 LQKENI. The junction had 10 bases not matched to a gene; V was cut back by 2 bases and J by 1 base. This CDR3 is built from 18 residues. The CDR3 sequence: CASSPLPGTGAANTEAFF. The DNA for the CDR3 is TGTGCCAGCTCACCATTGCCGGGGACAGGGGCCGCGAACACTGAAGCTTTCTTT.

V is TRBV18 and J is TRBJ2-5, with TRBD2 identical over 13 bases. The length of the CDR3 is 17 residues. V lost 4 bases, J lost 3 bases, and 8 bases stayed unmatched. Germline V gene data show CDR1 as KGHSH and CDR2 as LQKENI. The CDR3 coding sequence is TGTGCCAGCTCACAGACCCCTGGGACTAGCGGGGAAGAGACCCAGTACTTC. It codes for CASSQTPGTSGEETQYF.

In this sample, this clone turned up once. The chain links TRBV18 to TRBJ2-2; 9 nucleotides line up with TRBD2. This CDR3 is built from 15 residues. Germline trimming cut 6 bases from V and 4 bases from J; bases unmatched to any gene: 6. CDR1 KGHSH and CDR2 LQKENI come from the germline V gene. The CDR3 spells CASSVASGTTGELFF. The DNA for the CDR3 is TGTGCCAGCTCTGTGGCTAGCGGGACCACCGGGGAGCTGTTTTTT.

The CDR3 sequence is CASSLGGTAAVQETQYF. The CDR3 bases are TGTGCCAGCAGCTTGGGCGGGACCGCCGCCGTCCAAGAGACCCAGTACTTC. This chain connects TRBV5-5 to TRBJ2-5; possible D gene TRBD2, 6 bases. The CDR3 is 17 amino acids. Trimming removed 0 bases from V and 1 base from J, with 16 bases in between. CDR1 and CDR2 (germline): SGHKS, YYEKEE (reference sequence).

V is TRBV7-9 and J is TRBJ2-3; 12 bases are a match to TRBD2. The CDR3 is 15 amino acids. Germline V gene sequence: CDR1 SEHNR, CDR2 FQNEAQ (reference sequence). The V segment lost 5 bases and the J segment 6 bases; nucleotides outside the gene matches: 6. CDR3 sequence (DNA): TGTGCCAGCAGCACTAGCGGGAGGACCCCGGATACGCAGTATTTT. Translation: CASSTSGRTPDTQYF.

The chain employs TRBV7-7 and TRBJ2-3, with D unclear. The germline V gene has CDR1 SSHAT and CDR2 FNYEAQ (reference sequence). Trimming pared 5 bases from V and 3 bases from J, leaving 12 bases between. This CDR3 comprises 14 residues. CDR3 coding DNA: TGTGCCAGCAGCCAAGGAAGCGCGACAGATACGCAGTATTTT. It is translated as CASSQGSATDTQYF.

The chain carries TRBV5-4 and TRBJ2-3; possible D gene TRBD2, 6 bases. Germline CDR1 is SGHNT and CDR2 is YYREEE (reference sequence). This CDR3 is built from 15 residues. The V gene lost 3 bases and the J gene lost 4 bases, with 15 bases spanning the gap. The CDR3 here is CASSSPLGEADTQYF. As DNA, the CDR3 is TGTGCCAGCAGCTCCCCGTTAGGGGAGGCAGATACGCAGTATTTT.

V is TRBV19 and J is TRBJ2-1; tentatively, D is TRBD1 (6 bases). The V gene's germline CDR1 is LNHDA and CDR2 SQIVND (reference sequence). The length of the CDR3 is 15 residues. The germline V and J ends were trimmed by 7 bases and 4 bases, with 17 bases remaining between them. The CDR3 DNA follows: TGTGCCAGTACTCCCGGGACATCCGTGTACAATGAGCAGTTCTTC. This sequence encodes CASTPGTSVYNEQFF.

The chain is built from TRBV4-2 and TRBJ2-7; 8 bases fit TRBD1. V dropped 3 bases and J dropped 3; count of bases not matched to a gene: 7. The CDR3 is 15 residues long. Germline V gene sequence: CDR1 LGHNA, CDR2 YNFKEQ. The CDR3 DNA sequence: TGTGCCAGCAGCCAGAGCTCCGGGACAGGCTACGAGCAGTACTTC. It encodes CASSQSSGTGYEQYF.

The chain has TRBV5-1 and TRBJ1-2; D is ambiguous. Per the germline V gene, CDR1 is SGHRS and CDR2 is YFSETQ. V was shortened by 0 bases and J by 1 base, with 7 bases between the two germline ends. The CDR3 is 14 amino acids. CDR3 sequence: CASSLAGDNYGYTF. CDR3 DNA: TGCGCCAGCAGCTTGGCGGGAGATAACTATGGCTACACCTTC.

The V call is TRBV5-5, the J call TRBJ1-4, with unresolved D. Trimming left V 2 bases short and J 1 base short, with 12 bases between. The CDR3 is 16 residues long. The germline CDR1 and CDR2 sequences are SGHKS and YYEKEE (reference sequence). CDR3 sequence reads: CASSFVTGVTNEKLFF. Written as DNA, the CDR3 is TGTGCCAGCAGCTTTGTAACCGGGGTAACTAATGAAAAACTGTTTTTT.

The chain carries TRBV5-1 and TRBJ2-1; TRBD2 agrees at 13 bases. CDR1 and CDR2 (germline): SGHRS, YFSETQ. V trimming: 0 bases; J trimming: 6 bases; junction bases outside the gene matches: 6. This CDR3 region has 17 residues. CDR3: CASSLGSGTSGINEQFF. Written as DNA, the CDR3 is TGCGCCAGCAGCTTGGGGTCGGGGACTAGCGGGATCAATGAGCAGTTCTTC.

The V and J genes are TRBV4-1 and TRBJ1-2, with a tentative D call TRBD1 (6 bases). CDR3 length: 15 residues. Germline-derived CDR1 and CDR2 are MGHRA and YSYEKL. V gave up 0 bases and J gave up 4 bases, with 12 bases separating them. The CDR3 sequence: CASSQDRGTFYGYTF. CDR3 bases: TGCGCCAGCAGCCAAGACAGGGGAACATTCTATGGCTACACCTTC.

The chain employs TRBV28 and TRBJ1-1, with a weak D call TRBD1 (6 bases). CDR1 and CDR2 (germline): MDHEN, SYDVKM. V was cut by 6 bases and J by 8 bases, with 19 bases left in between. This CDR3 has 14 residues. The DNA for the CDR3 is TGTGCCAGCAGGGGAACAGGGCGCGGGGGCGAAGCTTTCTTT. Translation: CASRGTGRGGEAFF.